A selection of T cell receptor beta chains follows, all from one sample in a study of radiotherapy plus CTLA-4 blockade in lung cancer. Clones were read by immunoSEQ multiplex PCR, and TCRdb kept only the in-frame ones, dropping some. The table shows some 50,000 clones, with roughly 84% occurring only once. The sequenced sample was peripheral blood, obtained from a patient treated with radiotherapy plus ipilimumab. Receptors originate from a human donor with non-small cell lung cancer who had a partial response to radiotherapy plus ipilimumab. Both conserved end residues are part of each CDR3. A D gene is named only where the DNA matches it firmly. The size field is filled for only some rows; it gives once, few, many or a size class.

v_call	d_call	clone_size	j_call	cdr3_aa	cdr3_nt
TRBV6-1	TRBD1	-	TRBJ1-4	CASMGQGGIEKLFF	TGTGCCAGCATGGGACAGGGGGGAATCGAAAAACTGTTTTTT
TRBV4-1	TRBD2	-	TRBJ2-2	CASSRARGEGNTGELFF	TGCGCCAGCAGCCGGGCCCGGGGGGAAGGTAACACCGGGGAGCTGTTTTTT
TRBV28	TRBD1	-	TRBJ1-6	CASSPSSGGKSPLHF	TGTGCCAGCAGTCCCTCTTCAGGGGGGAAATCACCCCTCCACTTT
TRBV7-6	-	-	TRBJ2-2	CASSLESPTFANTGELFF	TGTGCCAGCAGCTTAGAAAGTCCAACTTTCGCGAACACCGGGGAGCTGTTTTTT
TRBV5-6	-	-	TRBJ1-2	CASSLVVPYGYTF	TGTGCCAGCAGCTTAGTAGTTCCCTATGGCTACACCTTC
TRBV5-8	-	-	TRBJ1-1	CASSLLQGRTEAFF	TGTGCCAGCAGCCTCCTCCAGGGGCGCACTGAAGCTTTCTTT
TRBV5-1	-	-	TRBJ1-6	CASSLESGAGNSPLHF	TGCGCCAGCAGCTTGGAGAGTGGGGCGGGAAATTCACCCCTCCACTTT
TRBV6-6	-	-	TRBJ2-5	CASSYSRGAGQETQYF	TGTGCCAGCAGTTACTCAAGGGGAGCGGGTCAAGAGACCCAGTACTTC
TRBV4-1	-	once	TRBJ2-5	CASSQDTGYQETQYF	TGCGCCAGCAGCCAAGATACAGGTTACCAAGAGACCCAGTACTTC
TRBV4-1	TRBD1	once	TRBJ1-1	CASSQGLTGDSRNTEAFF	TGCGCCAGCAGCCAAGGCCTTACCGGGGACAGCCGAAACACTGAAGCTTTCTTT
TRBV4-1	TRBD1	-	TRBJ1-5	CASSQDEQGASNQPQHF	TGCGCCAGCAGCCAAGATGAACAGGGGGCAAGCAATCAGCCCCAGCATTTT
TRBV6-1	-	-	TRBJ1-5	CASTPVGNQPQHF	TGTGCCAGCACCCCGGTCGGCAATCAGCCCCAGCATTTT
TRBV28	-	-	TRBJ2-7	CASSLYMRGRDSRGEQYF	TGTGCCAGCAGTTTATATATGCGTGGCAGGGACTCAAGAGGGGAGCAGTACTTC
TRBV5-1	TRBD2	-	TRBJ2-1	CASSLMTSGGGNEQFF	TGCGCCAGCAGCTTGATGACTAGCGGGGGGGGAAATGAGCAGTTCTTC
TRBV4-1	-	-	TRBJ2-3	CASSLNPTRSSTDTQYF	TGCGCCAGCAGTCTGAACCCGACTAGGTCAAGCACAGATACGCAGTATTTT
TRBV6-1	TRBD2	-	TRBJ2-6	CASSETSGGAWANVLTF	TGTGCCAGCAGTGAGACTAGCGGGGGGGCCTGGGCCAACGTCCTGACTTTC
TRBV27	-	-	TRBJ2-1	CASSLRGSWDEQFF	TGTGCCAGCAGTTTACGGGGGTCATGGGATGAGCAGTTCTTC
TRBV6-1	TRBD2	-	TRBJ2-1	CASSEALQLAGGNEQLF	TGTGCCAGCAGTGAAGCGCTTCAGCTAGCGGGGGGGAATGAGCAGCTCTTC
TRBV19	-	-	TRBJ1-4	CASSMSATNEKLFF	TGTGCCAGTAGTATGTCAGCAACTAATGAAAAACTGTTTTTT
TRBV5-6	TRBD2	-	TRBJ2-5	CASSLWTSGQGETQYF	TGTGCCAGCAGCTTGTGGACTAGCGGTCAGGGGGAGACCCAGTACTTC
TRBV7-9	-	-	TRBJ2-7	CASSSPISGISYEQYF	TGTGCCAGCAGCTCCCCTATATCAGGGATTTCCTACGAGCAGTACTTC
TRBV5-4	-	-	TRBJ1-6	CASSFSFSSYNSPLHF	TGTGCCAGCAGTTTCTCTTTCAGCTCCTATAATTCACCCCTCCACTTT
TRBV11-2	TRBD2	-	TRBJ2-3	CASSYRLAEDTQYF	TGTGCCAGCAGCTATAGACTAGCGGAAGATACGCAGTATTTT
TRBV6-6	TRBD1	-	TRBJ1-5	CASKRGHNQPQHF	TGTGCCAGCAAGAGGGGGCATAATCAGCCCCAGCATTTT
TRBV5-6	-	-	TRBJ2-7	CASSNGGSEQYF	TGTGCCAGCAGCAATGGAGGGAGCGAGCAGTACTTC
TRBV2	TRBD2	-	TRBJ2-7	CASSGLAGHEQYF	TGTGCCAGCAGTGGACTAGCAGGACACGAGCAGTACTTC
TRBV27	TRBD2	-	TRBJ2-3	CASSSLAGGYTDTQYF	TGTGCCAGCAGTTCCCTAGCGGGGGGTTACACAGATACGCAGTATTTT
TRBV6-1	-	few	TRBJ2-2	CASSGDRAGGAVF	TGTGCCAGCAGTGGTGACAGGGCCGGGGGAGCTGTTTTT
TRBV5-4	-	-	TRBJ2-1	CASSGSGNEQFF	TGTGCCAGCAGCGGGTCGGGCAATGAGCAGTTCTTC
TRBV9	-	-	TRBJ2-7	CASSVSFGTYEQYF	TGTGCCAGCAGCGTATCCTTCGGTACCTACGAGCAGTACTTC
TRBV11-2	TRBD2	-	TRBJ2-5	CASSKTLAGGQETQYF	TGTGCCAGCAGCAAAACCCTAGCGGGGGGGCAGGAGACCCAGTACTTC
TRBV21-1	-	-	TRBJ1-1	CASSKERGRGNTEAFF	TGTGCCAGCAGCAAAGAGAGGGGGCGCGGCAACACTGAAGCTTTCTTT
TRBV5-6	TRBD1	-	TRBJ2-4	CASSPGQVLAKNIQYF	TGTGCCAGCAGCCCGGGACAGGTCCTAGCCAAAAACATTCAGTACTTC